Below, one T cell receptor (beta chain) is given with its context. This clonotype is a singleton in its sample. Its target antigen remains unknown. There are no base qualities to consult, and no much larger clone falls within one base. A read on its own is weak evidence. The record originates from a study of T cell repertoires in cytomegalovirus infection (dated 2019 in TCRdb). With regard to the full study: Peptide stimulations targeted recently identified HLA-C-restricted CMV epitopes, whose presentation resists viral immunomodulation, together with well-studied HLA-B-restricted epitopes. Donor HLA type was relevant to the analysis, because carriage of CMV infection together with the matching HLA type was indicated by public TCR beta signatures. Here is what the overall study found, with its caveats: The ex vivo response was dominated by HLA-C-restricted CMV-specific TCR beta clonotypes, which also provided the single most frequent clonotype in two of eight donors. Cumulative frequency of public TCR beta family members discriminated carriers of CMV infection plus the relevant HLA type in this cohort and an independent approximately 350-donor cohort.

The reads were generated on an Illumina HiSeq 1500. In TCRdb, the public reads were trimmed at Q25 with fastp and aligned with MiXCR, with productive beta chains retained. Every CDR3 protein is listed once, alongside the most common genes and DNA of its rows. Counted in this sample were some 940,000 distinct CDR3 sequences; more than 25% of them appeared once. Over 12% of the sample belongs to the ten largest clones. V was cut back by 0 bases and J by 8 bases, leaving a gap of 17 bases between them. As encoded in the germline V gene (reference sequence), CDR1 is DFQATT while CDR2 is SNEGSKA. The CDR3 goes from the cysteine to the phenylalanine over 15 residues. The DNA shown is the 45-base CDR3, in frame from base 1. The sample's treatment or condition label, decoded: in vitro stimulation with specific CMV peptide epitopes to enrich CMV-specific T cells.

The input for sequencing was cultured CD8+ T cells from PBMCs, taken from culture after CMV antigen stimulation. The chain links TRBV20-1 with TRBJ2-1; the D region may be TRBD1 or TRBD2, each matching 6 bases equally. This TCR was recovered from a human donor in good health (CMV status not recorded). Some clones in this sample may be carry-over from other donors' samples. The DNA sequence is TGCAGTGCTAGAGATGACGGGGGCCCTTTCTATGAGCAGTTCTTC. Translated, this is CSARDDGGPFYEQFF.